A single sample gave rise to the 31 T cell receptor beta chains below, sequenced in a study of CD4 and CD8 cells across lung adenocarcinoma regions. In TCRdb, the PCR reads were re-called with MiXCR into one record per CDR3 protein. The sample includes tens of thousands of distinct CDR3 sequences, more than 45% of them seen just once. The specimen was CD4+ T cells from the center of a lung tumor. The receptors shown here come from a male donor with lung adenocarcinoma. The CD4 and CD8 labels of this study may be unreliable.

The chain has TRBV27 and TRBJ2-3, with unresolved D. Germline assignment: CDR1 MNHEY and CDR2 SMNVEV (reference sequence). V lost 5 bases to trimming and J lost 5 bases, with 23 bases between them. This CDR3 spans 17 amino acids. CDR3 nucleotide sequence: TGTGCCAGCAGTCCTGGCCGACGGGCCTGTGGCAAAGATACGCAGTATTTT. Protein sequence: CASSPGRRACGKDTQYF.

In its sample, this clonotype was seen many times. This chain's CDR3 is CASSDSSGSAETQYF. CDR3 in DNA: TGCGCCAGCAGTGATTCTAGCGGGAGTGCGGAGACCCAGTACTTC. The gene calls are TRBV10-2 and TRBJ2-5; 10 bases match TRBD2. CDR1 and CDR2 from the germline V gene are WSHSY and SAAADI. Trimming removed 3 bases from V and 5 bases from J; junction bases left unmatched: 6. CDR3 length: 15 residues.

This clonotype was observed once. The chain combines TRBV6-1 with TRBJ2-2; TRBD2 might be the D (5 bases). V was cut by 7 bases and J by 8 bases, with 29 bases left in between. Germline CDR1 and CDR2: MNHNS and SASEGT. The CDR3 spans 18 residues. CDR3 nucleotides: TGTGCCAGCACCAGACCACCGAATGGCGGGTGGTCTAAAGGGGAGCTGTTTTTT. This sequence encodes CASTRPPNGGWSKGELFF.

In this sample, this clonotype turned up many times. The chain recombines TRBV6-1 with TRBJ2-3; 10 bases fit TRBD1. CDR3 length equals 16 residues. Germline trimming cut 5 bases from V and 3 bases from J; bases unmatched to any gene: 8. Germline loops: CDR1 MNHNS, CDR2 SASEGT. In DNA, the CDR3 is TGTGCCAGCAGTAGTTGGACAGGGGGTCTGACAGATACGCAGTATTTT. It encodes CASSSWTGGLTDTQYF.

This clonotype has a handful of counts. This chain joins TRBV4-2 and TRBJ2-1; TRBD1 matches at 7 bases. The CDR3 is 16 residues long. V gave up 4 bases and J gave up 6 bases; unmatched junction bases: 12. Germline assignment: CDR1 LGHNA and CDR2 YNFKEQ. CDR3 nucleotide sequence: TGTGCCAGCAGCCTTACGACAGGGAGTGTTCTCAATGAGCAGTTCTTC. Its translation: CASSLTTGSVLNEQFF.

This clonotype has only a few counts. The chain uses TRBV12-3 or TRBV12-4 and TRBJ2-1; D call uncertain. The J call may be incorrect, as the DNA end agrees better with TRBJ2-5. The CDR3 contains 13 residues. Written as DNA, the CDR3 is TGTGCCAGCACCTCCTCCTCTCAAGAGACCCAGTACTTC. It specifies CASTSSSQETQYF.

This chain joins TRBV27 and TRBJ2-5, with D perhaps matching TRBD1 or TRBD2 (7 bases each). Germline CDR1 is MNHEY and CDR2 is SMNVEV (reference sequence). The germline V and J ends were trimmed by 6 bases and 8 bases, with 28 bases remaining between them. This CDR3 region has 17 residues. Here the CDR3 DNA reads TGTGCCAGCAGAGCGGGGCTAGGGGGCGGTCTCCGAGATACCCAGTACTTC. Translation: CASRAGLGGGLRDTQYF.

V and J are TRBV6-1 and TRBJ2-4; no clear D gene. The DNA end is more similar to TRBJ2-7, so the J call may be wrong. This CDR3 comprises 13 residues. From germline, CDR1 is MNHNS and CDR2 SASEGT. Written as DNA, the CDR3 is TGTGCCAGGGGTTTGAGAGGCAAAAACGAGCAGTACTTC. Translation: CARGLRGKNEQYF.

Points on this clonotype: Just one base apart from a much larger clone, this may be a read error. The rearrangement links TRBV14 to TRBJ2-1; maybe TRBD2 (5 bases). The V gene lost 0 bases and the J gene lost 13 bases, with 13 bases spanning the gap. CDR1 is SGHDN, CDR2 FVKESK, per germline. This CDR3 contains 13 residues. CDR3 protein: CASSQELWETQFF. For the CDR3, the DNA is TGTGCCAGCAGCCAAGAATTATGGGAGACCCAGTTCTTC.

This clonotype turned up a few times. V usage is TRBV10-1 and J usage is TRBJ1-6; 11 bases line up with TRBD1. V dropped 2 bases and J dropped 8; count of bases not matched to a gene: 2. Germline V lookup: CDR1 WNHNN, CDR2 SYGVQD (reference sequence). This CDR3 region has 15 residues. In nucleotides, the CDR3 is TGCGCCAGCAGTGAGGGACAGGGGGCAGATTCACCCCTCCACTTT. Translated: CASSEGQGADSPLHF.

To note about this clonotype: Its ends do not fully match the called genes, so a read error is possible. The chain uses TRBV27 and TRBJ2-4, with D possibly matching TRBD2 (6 bases). This CDR3 has 16 residues. Germline CDR1 and CDR2: MNHEY and SMNVEV (reference sequence). This CDR3 reads CASSVSGVLAKNTQYF. DNA for the CDR3: TGTGCGAGCAGTGTATCGGGGGTGCTTGCCAAAAATACGCAGTACTTC.

About this clonotype itself: The conserved final phenylalanine or tryptophan is absent from the CDR3, which likely points to a read error. The J gene is TRBJ2-1, the V gene TRBV10-2; 7 nucleotides align to TRBD2. Trimming at V came to 3 bases and at J to 10 bases, leaving 15 bases not matched to a gene. Per germline, CDR1 WSHSY and CDR2 SAAADI. CDR3 length equals 16 residues. The CDR3 is CASSESSGLIGSEQFL. In DNA form, the CDR3 reads TGCGCCAGCAGTGAAAGTAGCGGGCTTATAGGCTCCGAGCAGTTCCTC.

The chain recombines TRBV6-4 with TRBJ2-5, with D unclear. The CDR3 is made up of 15 amino acids. The ends were cut back, 0 bases at V and 2 bases at J, with 10 bases in the middle. Germline CDR1 and CDR2: MRHNA and SNTAGT. The CDR3 bases are TGTGCCAGCAGTGACTCCCCCTTGGCACAAGAGACCCAGTACTTC. It yields the protein CASSDSPLAQETQYF.

The rearrangement uses TRBV7-2 and TRBJ2-1, with TRBD2 as a possible D gene (6 bases). V lost 2 bases, J lost 6 bases, and 11 bases lay in between. The CDR3 has 14 amino acids. The V gene's germline CDR1 is SGHTA and CDR2 FQGNSA. CDR3 protein: CASSLQAGANEQFF. As DNA, the CDR3 is TGTGCCAGCAGCTTACAAGCGGGCGCCAATGAGCAGTTCTTC. The whole variable domain, remainder taken from reference TRBV7-2 and TRBJ2-1, is GAGVSQSPSNKVTEKGKDVELRCDPISGHTALYWYRQSLGQGLEFLIYFQGNSAPDKSGLPSDRFSAERTGGSVSTLTIQRTQQEDSAVYLCASSLQAGANEQFFGPGTRLTVL.

The DNA of the CDR3 is TGTGCCAGCAGTGGTCCGGGGGGGGTAGGGAGGGATCAGCCCCTCCATTTT. Translated, it gives CASSGPGGVGRDQPLHF. This chain connects TRBV6-1 to TRBJ1-5; TRBD1 is a possible D gene (5 bases). There are 17 residues in the CDR3. Germline V gene data show CDR1 as MNHNS and CDR2 as SASEGT. With 4 bases removed from V and 16 bases from J, the gap between germline ends came to 32 bases.

As for this clonotype: Germline is not matched at one junction end, which may reflect a read error. This chain links TRBV27 with TRBJ2-5; TRBD2 matches 8 bases. Near its end, the DNA agrees better with TRBJ2-3, so the J call may be wrong. This CDR3 has 15 amino acids. Per germline, CDR1 MNHEY and CDR2 SMNVEV (reference sequence). The CDR3 DNA is TGTGGCGGGGGGACGGGGTGTCGTGACACAGAGACGCAGTATTTT. Amino acids: CGGGTGCRDTETQYF.

V is TRBV25-1 and J is TRBJ2-3; D tentatively fits TRBD1 or TRBD2 (6 bases each). The J call may be mistaken, given a closer DNA end match to TRBJ2-7. Germline CDR1 MGHDK, CDR2 SYGVNS. The CDR3 is 17 amino acids. The CDR3 region has the DNA TGTGCCAGCTCGGTGGGGTTCGGGAGCCGGGACACAGATACGCAGTACTTC. This sequence encodes CASSVGFGSRDTDTQYF.

In its sample, this clonotype was seen once. The J gene is TRBJ2-1, the V gene TRBV6-1, with D unclear. The J call is in doubt because the DNA end fits TRBJ2-3 better. CDR1 is MNHNS and CDR2 is SASEGT in the germline V gene. The CDR3 loop spans 13 amino acids. This chain's CDR3 is CARHAVVTDKQYF. The DNA of the CDR3 is TGTGCCCGCCATGCAGTGGTTACAGACAAGCAGTATTTT.

On this clonotype: A read error may account for a junction end that differs from germline. The chain couples TRBV6-1 to TRBJ2-3, with unresolved D. Germline V gives CDR1 MNHNS, CDR2 SASEGT. This CDR3 spans 15 amino acids. The CDR3 loop reads CASRLQAVIPETQYF. CDR3 DNA: TGTGCCAGCAGACTCCAGGCTGTGATCCCAGAGACGCAGTATTTT.

This clonotype showed up just a few times. This rearrangement joins TRBV6-2 or TRBV6-3 to TRBJ2-3; 9 nucleotides line up with TRBD2. The DNA end is a closer match to TRBJ2-5, so the J assignment may be wrong. From germline, CDR1 is MNHEY and CDR2 SVGEGT. This CDR3 has 15 amino acids. CDR3 sequence reads: CASSPLSGRGETQYF. DNA of the CDR3: TGTGCCAGCAGTCCCCTTAGCGGGAGAGGGGAGACCCAGTACTTC.

This clonotype is a singleton in its sample. The chain uses TRBV11-2 and TRBJ2-3, with 9 bases that match TRBD1. This CDR3 is 16 amino acids long. Per germline, CDR1 SGHAT and CDR2 FQNNGV. With 5 bases clipped from V and 7 bases from J, the junction kept 13 bases outside the gene matches. For the CDR3, the DNA is TGTGCCAGCAGCCACGACAGGGGGAGAGTCAAAAATACGCAGTATTTT. This encodes CASSHDRGRVKNTQYF.

This clonotype was seen repeatedly, ten times or more. A read error may explain this, as a much larger clone is one base away. The V call is TRBV7-2, the J call TRBJ2-1, with a possible D match to TRBD1 (6 bases). CDR3 length: 12 residues. V lost 3 bases and J lost 10, with 10 bases in between. Germline CDR1 is SGHTA and CDR2 is FQGNSA. CDR3 coding DNA: TGTGCCAGCAGCTTGACAGGTTACGAGCAGTTCTTC. It yields the protein CASSLTGYEQFF.

This clonotype was picked up many times. This sequence joins TRBV7-3 and TRBJ2-5; 7 nucleotides agree with TRBD2. Unmatched junction bases numbered 7, after V lost 1 base and J lost 5 bases. The CDR3 totals 15 residues. Germline V gives CDR1 SGHTA, CDR2 FQGTGA. The CDR3 sequence is CASSLNGWGGETQYF. In DNA form, the CDR3 reads TGTGCCAGCAGCTTAAATGGCTGGGGAGGGGAGACCCAGTACTTC.

This clonotype has more than one count but fewer than ten. The rearrangement joins TRBV7-2 to TRBJ1-6; 10 nucleotides align to TRBD1. CDR3 length: 16 amino acids. V lost 6 bases and J lost 7; bases outside the gene matches: 9. Germline lookup yields CDR1 SGHTA and CDR2 FQGNSA. The CDR3 sequence is CASSSTRQGANSPLHF. The CDR3 nucleotides read TGTGCCAGCAGTTCTACCCGACAGGGGGCGAATTCACCCCTCCACTTT.

This clonotype was seen many times. This chain uses TRBV10-2 with TRBJ2-1; D gene uncertain. Germline lookup yields CDR1 WSHSY and CDR2 SAAADI. CDR3 length: 12 residues. V gave up 1 base and J gave up 10 bases, with 8 bases separating them. CDR3 nucleotide sequence: TGCGCCAGCAGTGAGTTAGGGCAGGAGCAGTTCTTC. This codes for CASSELGQEQFF.

The chain is built from TRBV6-1 and TRBJ1-5, with D unresolved. The germline CDR1 and CDR2 sequences are MNHNS and SASEGT. Trimming stripped 3 bases from V and 10 bases from J, with 13 bases between. The CDR3 length is 13 residues. The CDR3 DNA follows: TGTGCCAGCAGTGATGGTCCAACCCGCCCCCAGCATTTT. Translating gives CASSDGPTRPQHF.

This clonotype is a singleton in its sample. This rearrangement joins TRBV27 to TRBJ2-1; perhaps TRBD1 as D (6 bases). CDR1 MNHEY and CDR2 SMNVEV come from the germline V gene (reference sequence). This CDR3 comprises 16 residues. V lost 0 bases to trimming and J lost 10 bases, with 19 bases between them. DNA for the CDR3: TGTGCCAGCAGTTTATCGGCCAGGACAGACTCCTACGAGCAGTTCTTC. Translated: CASSLSARTDSYEQFF.

As for this clonotype: The germline gene is not matched at one end of the junction; a read error may be the cause. The chain is built from TRBV6-1 and TRBJ2-3; 7 bases map to TRBD2. CDR1 and CDR2 (germline): MNHNS, SASEGT. The CDR3 contains 15 residues. The CDR3 loop is CARGEGSGDPDTQYF. The CDR3 bases are TGTGCCAGGGGTGAGGGGAGCGGGGACCCAGATACGCAGTATTTC.

The table lists this clonotype with a count of one. The V gene is TRBV30, the J gene TRBJ1-4; D might be TRBD1 (6 bases). Germline-derived CDR1 and CDR2 are GTSNPN and SVGIG (reference sequence). The CDR3 is 13 amino acids. V gave up 2 bases and J gave up 7 bases, with 11 bases separating them. The CDR3 spells CAWSRGGPEKLFF. The CDR3 nucleotides are TGTGCCTGGAGTAGGGGGGGTCCTGAAAAACTGTTTTTT.

This clonotype appeared a few times. The rearrangement uses TRBV12-3 or TRBV12-4 and TRBJ2-5; 7 nucleotides line up with TRBD1. This CDR3 comprises 14 residues. J lost 6 bases, V lost 4 bases, and 8 bases had no gene match. CDR3 in DNA: TGTGCCAGCAGTTCGACTGGGACAGCGCAGACCCAGTACTTC. The encoded protein is CASSSTGTAQTQYF.

V gene TRBV7-3 combines with J gene TRBJ2-1; 9 bases fit TRBD1. V was pared by 5 bases and J by 6 bases, with 5 bases of the junction left unmatched. Germline V CDR1 and CDR2: SGHTA, FQGTGA. There are 14 residues in the CDR3. The CDR3: CASSPGTGSNEQFF. The CDR3 region has the DNA TGTGCCAGCAGCCCGGGGACAGGGAGCAATGAGCAGTTCTTC.